Following are 17 T cell receptor beta chains from one sample sequenced in a study of T-cell memory formation after mild COVID-19. TCRdb independently ran MiXCR on the 5' RACE reads; one entry per CDR3 protein. The table has roughly 380,000 distinct CDR3 sequences, 25% to 30% seen once. Sequencing input: PBMCs or a T cell subset sorted from them (not recorded which). The source is an adult woman who had mild COVID-19 (a few samples of this study predate the infection). Cell type and time point are not known.

This clonotype occurred once. V gene TRBV30 combines with J gene TRBJ1-4, with TRBD1 identical over 8 bases. Looked up from germline, CDR1 is GTSNPN and CDR2 is SVGIG (reference sequence). The V gene end was trimmed by 3 bases and the J gene end by 5 bases; junction bases not matched to a gene: 5. The length of the CDR3 is 14 residues. The CDR3 coding sequence is TGTGCCTGGAGCCCGGGACAGGAAAATGAAAAACTGTTTTTT. This encodes CAWSPGQENEKLFF.

This clonotype was seen a handful of times. This rearrangement joins TRBV20-1 to TRBJ2-7; D perhaps matches TRBD2 (6 bases). The CDR3 is made up of 11 amino acids. Germline V gene sequence: CDR1 DFQATT, CDR2 SNEGSKA (reference sequence). The germline V and J ends were trimmed by 6 bases and 2 bases, with 8 bases remaining between them. CDR3 region: CSARLAYEQYF. The CDR3 DNA sequence: TGCAGTGCAAGACTAGCCTACGAGCAGTACTTC.

The genes are TRBV12-3 or TRBV12-4 and TRBJ2-2; D may match TRBD1 or TRBD2 (5 bases each). The germline V and J ends were trimmed by 10 bases and 4 bases, with 19 bases remaining between them. This CDR3 region has 15 residues. For the CDR3, the DNA is TGTGCCACCAACACCGGGACCCTTACCACCGGGGAGCTGTTTTTT. This gives the protein CATNTGTLTTGELFF.

This sequence joins TRBV6-1 and TRBJ2-3, with D perhaps TRBD2 (6 bases). There are 14 residues in the CDR3. Per the germline V gene, CDR1 is MNHNS and CDR2 is SASEGT. Trimming left V 4 bases short and J 2 bases short, with 10 bases between. CDR3 DNA sequence: TGTGCCAGCAGTGGCGGGGTGCTCACAGATACGCAGTATTTT. Its translation: CASSGGVLTDTQYF.

Concerning this clonotype itself: A much bigger clone sits one base away, suggesting this may be a read error. The rearrangement links TRBV12-3 or TRBV12-4 to TRBJ2-1; the D is unclear. The V and J ends lost 2 bases and 9 bases respectively, with 2 bases between them. The CDR3 runs to 10 residues. The CDR3 sequence is CASSLSEQFF. CDR3 DNA sequence: TGTGCCAGCAGTTTAAGTGAGCAGTTCTTC.

The chain has TRBV5-4 and TRBJ2-3; D may be TRBD1 or TRBD2 (5 bases each). The CDR3 runs to 13 residues. The germline V and J ends were trimmed by 4 bases and 5 bases, with 11 bases remaining between them. Germline V gives CDR1 SGHNT, CDR2 YYREEE (reference sequence). The CDR3 region has the DNA TGTGCCAGCAGCGCCCCGAGGGGAGATACGCAGTATTTT. Translating it yields CASSAPRGDTQYF.

This clonotype appeared a few times. This chain uses TRBV3-1 with TRBJ1-5; 7 bases agree with TRBD1. CDR1 LGHDT and CDR2 YNNKEL come from the germline V gene (reference sequence). The junction had 4 bases not matched to a gene; V was cut back by 4 bases and J by 4 bases. There are 14 residues in the CDR3. DNA for the CDR3: TGTGCCAGCAGCCGAGGACAGGATAATCAGCCCCAGCATTTT. This sequence encodes CASSRGQDNQPQHF.

This clonotype showed up just a few times. This chain uses TRBV7-3 with TRBJ2-2; 11 nucleotides line up with TRBD2. CDR3 size: 15 residues. V was pared by 3 bases and J by 6 bases, with 3 bases of the junction left unmatched. Germline-derived CDR1 and CDR2 are SGHTA and FQGTGA. CDR3 in amino acids: CASSFSGGASGELFF. In DNA, the CDR3 is TGTGCCAGCAGCTTTAGCGGGGGGGCCTCCGGGGAGCTGTTTTTT. The full variable domain, completed using reference TRBV7-3 and TRBJ2-2, is GAGVSQTPSNKVTEKGKYVELRCDPISGHTALYWYRQSLGQGPEFLIYFQGTGAADDSGLPNDRFFAVRPEGSVSTLKIQRTERGDSAVYLCASSFSGGASGELFFGEGSRLTVL.

This chain joins TRBV4-1 and TRBJ2-3; TRBD1 or TRBD2 may be the D gene (5 bases each). The germline CDR1 and CDR2 sequences are MGHRA and YSYEKL. V dropped 3 bases and J dropped 6 bases, with 13 bases sitting between them. The CDR3 has 14 amino acids. The CDR3 is CASSHPGLHDTQYF. CDR3 in DNA: TGCGCCAGCAGCCATCCGGGGCTACACGATACGCAGTATTTT.

The chain is built from TRBV6-1 and TRBJ2-7; D may be TRBD2 (7 bases). CDR1 is MNHNS, CDR2 SASEGT, per germline. The CDR3 covers 18 residues. The ends were cut back, 4 bases at V and 0 bases at J, with 22 bases in the middle. CDR3 sequence (DNA): TGTGCCAGCAGTGTGCGGCTGAAGGGGGGGGCCTCCTCCTACGAGCAGTACTTC. It yields the protein CASSVRLKGGASSYEQYF.

This clonotype was picked up a small number of times. The rearrangement links TRBV10-3 to TRBJ1-3; 8 bases fit TRBD1. The junction had 4 bases not matched to a gene; V was cut back by 0 bases and J by 0 bases. This CDR3 is built from 17 residues. The V gene's germline CDR1 is ENHRY and CDR2 SYGVKD. The CDR3 reads CAISESGTGGSGNTIYF. The CDR3 bases are TGTGCCATCAGTGAGTCCGGGACAGGCGGCTCTGGAAACACCATATATTTT.

The genes are TRBV5-1 and TRBJ1-1; D unclear. V was shortened by 3 bases and J by 6 bases, with 12 bases between the two germline ends. CDR1 and CDR2 from the germline V gene are SGHRS and YFSETQ. The CDR3 extends over 13 amino acids. Here the CDR3 reads CASSSGQNSEAFF. In DNA, the CDR3 is TGCGCCAGCAGCTCGGGCCAAAACTCTGAAGCTTTCTTT. The full variable domain, its missing parts supplied by reference TRBV5-1 and TRBJ1-1, is KAGVTQTPRYLIKTRGQQVTLSCSPISGHRSVSWYQQTPGQGLQFLFEYFSETQRNKGNFPGRFSGRQFSNSRSEMNVSTLELGDSALYLCASSSGQNSEAFFGQGTRLTVV.

This clonotype was counted many times. The chain combines TRBV7-2 with TRBJ1-5; D might be TRBD1 (5 bases). The CDR3 loop spans 13 amino acids. The germline V gene encodes CDR1 SGHTA and CDR2 FQGNSA. V gave up 2 bases and J gave up 5 bases, with 7 bases separating them. CDR3 protein: CASSLRGDQPQHF. CDR3 sequence (DNA): TGTGCCAGCAGCTTAAGAGGGGATCAGCCCCAGCATTTT.

This clonotype came up a few times. The CDR3 loop reads CASSQDSRDLYNEQFF. The CDR3, as DNA: TGCGCCAGCAGCCAAGATTCTCGGGACCTGTACAATGAGCAGTTCTTC. V and J are TRBV4-3 and TRBJ2-1, with D perhaps assigned TRBD1 or TRBD2 (5 bases each). Germline-derived CDR1 and CDR2 are LGHNA and YSLEER. V lost 0 bases to trimming and J lost 4 bases, with 13 bases between them. The CDR3 consists of 16 residues.

The genes are TRBV7-2 and TRBJ2-3; 13 positions agree with TRBD2. With 3 bases clipped from V and 5 bases from J, the junction kept 14 bases outside the gene matches. The CDR3 is 19 amino acids. Germline-derived CDR1 and CDR2 are SGHTA and FQGNSA. Written as DNA, the CDR3 is TGTGCCAGCAGCTTGCTCGGGACTAGCGGGGCCCTCACGCGAGATACGCAGTATTTT. As protein: CASSLLGTSGALTRDTQYF.

The CDR3: CSVATGVNTGELFF. CDR3 sequence (DNA): TGCAGCGTCGCAACAGGGGTCAACACCGGGGAGCTGTTTTTT. J is TRBJ2-2 and V is TRBV29-1, with TRBD1 matching over 7 bases. The J segment lost 2 bases and the V segment lost 6 bases, leaving 6 bases of the junction unmatched. CDR1 and CDR2 (germline): SQVTM, ANQGSEA. The CDR3 consists of 14 residues.

This sequence joins TRBV12-3 or TRBV12-4 and TRBJ1-2, with D hard to call. The CDR3 contains 14 residues. V was cut by 5 bases and J by 3 bases, with 13 bases left in between. The CDR3 nucleotides read TGTGCCAGCAGTATTTCAGGAATCGACTATGGCTACACCTTC. Protein: CASSISGIDYGYTF.